These T cell receptor beta chains were read from a single sample in a study of IL-17A CD8 T cells in psoriatic arthritis synovium. Sequenced by immunoSEQ multiplex PCR; TCRdb stores in-frame clones only, minus some. Seen here are some 500 clones, around 80% observed once, and the top ten hold approximately 15%. Material: IFN-gamma+ CD8+ T cells from synovial fluid. The receptors were gathered from a human donor with psoriatic arthritis. Both conserved end residues are part of each CDR3. Fields, in order: clone size, D gene, J gene, V gene, CDR3 DNA, CDR3 protein. The D gene is left open where the match is weak. Size is omitted from some rows. Given values are once, few, many or a class for expanded clones.

size: NA
D: NA
J: TRBJ2-7
V: TRBV7-8
DNA: TGTGCCAGCAGCTTAGCACAGGGTCCCTCCTACGAGCAGTACTTC
CDR3: CASSLAQGPSYEQYF

size: NA
D: NA
J: TRBJ1-2
V: TRBV28
DNA: TGTGCCAGCAGGTCGATGGACACCTCGGGGGAGGGCTACACCTTC
CDR3: CASRSMDTSGEGYTF

size: NA
D: TRBD2
J: TRBJ2-3
V: TRBV29-1
DNA: TGCAGCGTCCGGGAGGTGGGCACAGATACGCAGTATTTT
CDR3: CSVREVGTDTQYF

size: NA
D: TRBD2
J: TRBJ2-2
V: TRBV5-6
DNA: TGTGCCAGCTTCATGGGGACTAGCGGGAATCCCGGGGAGCTGTTTTTT
CDR3: CASFMGTSGNPGELFF

size: NA
D: TRBD2
J: TRBJ2-2
V: TRBV15
DNA: TGTGCCACCAGCAGCATAGCGGGAGGAAAAACCGGGGAGCTGTTTTTT
CDR3: CATSSIAGGKTGELFF

size: NA
D: TRBD1
J: TRBJ2-3
V: TRBV27
DNA: TGTGCCAGCAGGTACCGGGACAGGGGGCCCGATACGCAGTATTTT
CDR3: CASRYRDRGPDTQYF

size: NA
D: TRBD1
J: TRBJ2-6
V: TRBV28
DNA: TGTGCCAGCAGTTACAGGGGAGGGGCCAACGTCCTGACTTTC
CDR3: CASSYRGGANVLTF

size: once
D: TRBD2
J: TRBJ2-1
V: TRBV19
DNA: TGTGCCAGTAGCGCTAGCGGGAGATACAATGAGCAGTTCTTC
CDR3: CASSASGRYNEQFF

size: NA
D: NA
J: TRBJ2-2
V: TRBV6-1
DNA: TGTGCCACCTACGATAGCGGCTATTACACCGGGGAGCTGTTTTTT
CDR3: CATYDSGYYTGELFF

size: NA
D: TRBD1
J: TRBJ2-1
V: TRBV27
DNA: TGTGCCAGCAGTTTGATAGGACAGGGTCCGTTCTTC
CDR3: CASSLIGQGPFF

size: NA
D: NA
J: TRBJ1-2
V: TRBV5-6
DNA: TGTGCCAGCAGCACCGGCGGGACCTCGGTCTATGGCTACACCTTC
CDR3: CASSTGGTSVYGYTF

size: NA
D: NA
J: TRBJ1-6
V: TRBV7-9
DNA: TGTGCCAGCAGCCCCTCCTATCACAGGTTACATAATTCACCCCTCCACTTT
CDR3: CASSPSYHRLHNSPLHF

size: once
D: NA
J: TRBJ2-2
V: TRBV11-1
DNA: TGTGCCAGCAGCTTAGTGGGTCAAGGGTGGATCACCGGGGAGCTGTTTTTT
CDR3: CASSLVGQGWITGELFF

size: NA
D: NA
J: TRBJ2-6
V: TRBV1
DNA: TGCACCAGCAGTGATAAGAGTTTGTGCACAAGTCGGGCCAACGTCCTGACTTTC
CDR3: CTSSDKSLCTSRANVLTF

size: few
D: TRBD1
J: TRBJ1-5
V: TRBV2
DNA: TGTGCCAGCAGGATAGGACAGGCCGGGTATCAGCCCCAGCATTTT
CDR3: CASRIGQAGYQPQHF

size: NA
D: NA
J: TRBJ1-2
V: TRBV5-4
DNA: TGTGCCAGCAGCTTGGCCCGCTATGGCTACACCTTC
CDR3: CASSLARYGYTF

size: once
D: NA
J: TRBJ2-3
V: TRBV18
DNA: TGTGCCAGCTCACCGCTATCTATCCTGGGAGATACGCAGTATTTT
CDR3: CASSPLSILGDTQYF

size: few
D: NA
J: TRBJ2-2
V: TRBV21-1
DNA: TGTGCCAGCAGCACCCGACCCCGCCAGGCCGGGGACACCGGGGAGCTGTTTTTT
CDR3: CASSTRPRQAGDTGELFF

size: NA
D: NA
J: TRBJ1-4
V: TRBV5-5
DNA: TGTGCCAGCAGCTTGGAGGGGTATACGGGCGAAAAACTGTTTTTT
CDR3: CASSLEGYTGEKLFF

size: NA
D: NA
J: TRBJ1-2
V: TRBV5-6
DNA: TGTGCCAGCGTATGGGGGGGTTCTGAGACCTATGGCTACACCTTC
CDR3: CASVWGGSETYGYTF

size: NA
D: NA
J: TRBJ2-7
V: TRBV2
DNA: TGTGCCAGCAGGCTATCGGGAGTTCACTACGAGCAGTACTTC
CDR3: CASRLSGVHYEQYF

size: NA
D: NA
J: TRBJ1-4
V: TRBV29-1
DNA: TGCAGCGTGCTAAGAGGGGTAACTAATGAAAAACTGTTTTTT
CDR3: CSVLRGVTNEKLFF

size: NA
D: NA
J: TRBJ2-4
V: TRBV27
DNA: TGTGCCAGTAGTTTAGGGTCCCCACAGACCAAAAACATTCAGTACTTC
CDR3: CASSLGSPQTKNIQYF

size: NA
D: TRBD2
J: TRBJ2-3
V: TRBV29-1
DNA: TGCAGCGTGGCTAGCGGGGGGGCGTCAAATACGCAGTATTTT
CDR3: CSVASGGASNTQYF

size: few
D: NA
J: TRBJ2-7
V: TRBV7-8
DNA: TGTGCCAGCAGCGAAGGACAAGCCTACGAGCAGTACTTC
CDR3: CASSEGQAYEQYF

size: NA
D: NA
J: TRBJ2-2
V: TRBV14
DNA: TGTGCCAGCAGCCATAGGGGGAACACCGGGGAGCTGTTTTTT
CDR3: CASSHRGNTGELFF

size: NA
D: NA
J: TRBJ1-1
V: TRBV5-1
DNA: TGCGCCAGCAGCGATCGTGAGCGAGGGGGTTACACTGAAGCTTTCTTT
CDR3: CASSDRERGGYTEAFF

size: few
D: NA
J: TRBJ1-2
V: TRBV11-2
DNA: TGTGCCAGCAGCTTAGTGAAGAGGAAGAGTGGGTATGGCTACACCTTC
CDR3: CASSLVKRKSGYGYTF

size: NA
D: NA
J: TRBJ1-5
V: TRBV7-9
DNA: TGTGCCAGCAGCAAGGGAGGCACTAATCAGCCCCAGCATTTT
CDR3: CASSKGGTNQPQHF

size: NA
D: NA
J: TRBJ2-7
V: TRBV27
DNA: TGTGCCAGCAGCCCCGCGGGGCCCACGGGAGAGCAGTACTTC
CDR3: CASSPAGPTGEQYF

size: NA
D: NA
J: TRBJ1-1
V: TRBV19
DNA: TGTGCCAGTAGCGTTTTCGAGGGGTTCACTGAAGCTTTCTTT
CDR3: CASSVFEGFTEAFF

size: NA
D: TRBD2
J: TRBJ2-5
V: TRBV7-9
DNA: TGTGCCAGCAGCTTGGGTAGCGGGGAGTACCAAGAGACCCAGTACTTC
CDR3: CASSLGSGEYQETQYF

size: hyperexpanded
D: TRBD1
J: TRBJ1-2
V: TRBV6-5
DNA: TGTGCCAGCAGTTCCTTGACAGGGTCTAGTGGCTACACCTTC
CDR3: CASSSLTGSSGYTF

size: NA
D: NA
J: TRBJ2-1
V: TRBV28
DNA: TGTGCCAGCAGTCCTCGACTGGGATCCTACAATGAGCAGTTCTTC
CDR3: CASSPRLGSYNEQFF

size: NA
D: TRBD1
J: TRBJ1-6
V: TRBV6-1
DNA: TGTGCCAGCAGTGAAGCGCAGGGGGCCGTATCACCCCTCCACTTT
CDR3: CASSEAQGAVSPLHF

size: NA
D: NA
J: TRBJ2-1
V: TRBV5-1
DNA: TGCGCCAGTAACTTGGCTGACAATGAGCAGTTCTTC
CDR3: CASNLADNEQFF

size: NA
D: TRBD1
J: TRBJ2-7
V: TRBV27
DNA: TGTGCCAGCAGTCCCGGACAGGGTCACGAGCAGTACTTC
CDR3: CASSPGQGHEQYF

size: NA
D: NA
J: TRBJ1-6
V: TRBV10-3
DNA: TGTGCCACGGCCGGCGGGGGTAATTCACCCCTCCACTTT
CDR3: CATAGGGNSPLHF

size: NA
D: NA
J: TRBJ2-3
V: TRBV6-1
DNA: TGTGCCAGCAGTTGGGGGCGGGATACGCAGTATTTT
CDR3: CASSWGRDTQYF

size: NA
D: NA
J: TRBJ2-3
V: TRBV13
DNA: TGTGCCAGCAGCTTACATGGAGATACGCAGTATTTT
CDR3: CASSLHGDTQYF

size: once
D: TRBD1
J: TRBJ1-2
V: TRBV6-1
DNA: TGTGCCAGCAGTTCCTTGACAGGGTCTAGTGGCTACACCTTC
CDR3: CASSSLTGSSGYTF